Following are 27 T cell receptor beta chains from one sample sequenced in a study of T cell repertoires in cytomegalovirus infection. From the reads, TCRdb called clonotypes with MiXCR, one entry per CDR3 protein. The sample has fewer than 85,000 distinct CDR3 sequences; about 45% are singletons. These TCRs are of unknown antigen specificity. Specimen: CD8+ T cells from cultured PBMCs, collected from culture after CMV antigen stimulation. The source of these receptors is a human donor in good health (CMV status not recorded). Some clones in this sample may be carry-over from other donors' samples.

The chain employs TRBV27 and TRBJ2-5; TRBD2 might be the D (6 bases). Germline V gene lookup returns CDR1 MNHEY and CDR2 SMNVEV (reference sequence). The CDR3 length is 16 residues. V lost 5 bases and J 2 bases, leaving 18 bases between the germline ends. Here the CDR3 DNA reads TGTGCCAGCAGTGGGGGGACGCGTAACCCACAAGAGACCCAGTACTTC. Translated: CASSGGTRNPQETQYF.

This clonotype was found a few times. The chain couples TRBV9 to TRBJ2-2; D is possibly TRBD1 (6 bases). From germline, CDR1 is SGDLS and CDR2 YYNGEE. This CDR3 comprises 15 residues. V was pared by 4 bases and J by 0 bases, with 10 bases between. CDR3 coding DNA: TGTGCCAGCAGCCCCGGGACAACGAACACCGGGGAGCTGTTTTTT. Its protein product is CASSPGTTNTGELFF. Full variable domain (rest looked up from reference TRBV9 and TRBJ2-2): DSGVTQTPKHLITATGQRVTLRCSPRSGDLSVYWYQQSLDQGLQFLIQYYNGEERAKGNILERFSAQQFPDLHSELNLSSLELGDSALYFCASSPGTTNTGELFFGEGSRLTVL.

This chain uses TRBV28 with TRBJ2-7, with D possibly called TRBD1 or TRBD2 (5 bases each). With 4 bases removed from V and 3 bases from J, the gap between germline ends came to 13 bases. This CDR3 contains 14 residues. The germline V gene encodes CDR1 MDHEN and CDR2 SYDVKM. This chain's CDR3 is CASSSPGRGYEQYF. The DNA for the CDR3 is TGTGCCAGCAGTTCGCCGGGACGCGGCTACGAGCAGTACTTC. Filled out from reference TRBV28 and TRBJ2-7, the complete variable domain reads DVKVTQSSRYLVKRTGEKVFLECVQDMDHENMFWYRQDPGLGLRLIYFSYDVKMKEKGDIPEGYSVSREKKERFSLILESASTNQTSMYLCASSSPGRGYEQYFGPGTRLTVT.

The chain has TRBV28 and TRBJ2-3, with 11 bases aligning to TRBD1. The CDR3 is made up of 16 amino acids. Losses at the gene ends were 3 bases for V and 0 bases for J; bases not matched to a gene: 2. Germline V lookup: CDR1 MDHEN, CDR2 SYDVKM. CDR3 nucleotides: TGTGCCAGCAGTTTCGGGACAGGGGGTAGCACAGATACGCAGTATTTT. Its translation: CASSFGTGGSTDTQYF.

Comment on this clonotype: Here the CDR3 omits its conserved ending phenylalanine or tryptophan, so a read error is the likely source. This chain uses TRBV15 with TRBJ1-1, with D unresolved. Germline V gene data show CDR1 as LNHNV and CDR2 as YYDKDF (reference sequence). V lost 1 base to trimming and J lost 0 bases, with 15 bases between them. The CDR3 is made up of 17 amino acids. This chain's CDR3 is CATSRVPPVSMNTEAFL. DNA of the CDR3: TGTGCCACCAGCAGAGTCCCCCCCGTGTCAATGAACACTGAAGCTTTCTTA.

V usage is TRBV7-2 and J usage is TRBJ1-5; the D is unclear. The V gene lost 5 bases and the J gene lost 2 bases, with 13 bases spanning the gap. The CDR3 has 15 amino acids. Germline assignment: CDR1 SGHTA and CDR2 FQGNSA. As DNA, the CDR3 is TGTGCCAGCAGCCCCCGGGCCTTAGGCAATCAGCCCCAGCATTTT. This gives the protein CASSPRALGNQPQHF.

The V gene is TRBV7-8, the J gene TRBJ2-7; TRBD1 might be the D (5 bases). This CDR3 region has 12 residues. V was cut by 3 bases and J by 7 bases, with 10 bases left in between. CDR1 and CDR2 (germline): SGHVS, FQNEAQ. The CDR3 bases are TGTGCCAGCAGCTTGGCAGGGCCTGAGCAGTACTTC. It codes for CASSLAGPEQYF.

This rearrangement joins TRBV27 to TRBJ1-5, with a weak D call TRBD1 (5 bases). Trimming took off 0 bases at V and 7 bases at J, with 16 bases between the two ends. The CDR3 has 16 residues. Germline V CDR1 and CDR2: MNHEY, SMNVEV (reference sequence). CDR3 sequence reads: CASSLSWSSWGQPQHF. The CDR3 nucleotides are TGTGCCAGCAGTTTATCCTGGTCTTCGTGGGGGCAGCCCCAGCATTTT.

The chain is built from TRBV27 and TRBJ2-1; 7 bases fit TRBD1. CDR1 is MNHEY, CDR2 SMNVEV, per germline (reference sequence). The length of the CDR3 is 14 residues. Germline trimming cut 7 bases from V and 2 bases from J; bases unmatched to any gene: 5. This chain's CDR3 is CASNEGAPYNEQFF. The CDR3, as DNA: TGTGCCAGCAACGAGGGGGCCCCCTACAATGAGCAGTTCTTC.

DNA of the CDR3: TGTGCCAGCAGTGTGGGGTCTCGGACTGAAGCTTTCTTT. It is translated as CASSVGSRTEAFF. V is TRBV2 and J is TRBJ1-1; D remains ambiguous. Trimming left V 4 bases short and J 5 bases short, with 11 bases between. This CDR3 spans 13 amino acids. Per germline, CDR1 SNHLY and CDR2 FYNNEI.

The gene calls are TRBV7-8 and TRBJ1-1; possibly TRBD1 for D (5 bases). This CDR3 comprises 14 residues. CDR1 and CDR2 from the germline V gene are SGHVS and FQNEAQ. V lost 4 bases to trimming and J lost 3 bases, with 12 bases between them. For the CDR3, the DNA is TGTGCCAGCAGCTGGCACCGGGGGGACACTGAAGCTTTCTTT. This codes for CASSWHRGDTEAFF.

The table lists this clonotype with a few counts. The chain combines TRBV6-1 with TRBJ2-1; 9 nucleotides agree with TRBD2. J lost 10 bases, V lost 4 bases, and 14 bases had no gene match. There are 16 residues in the CDR3. Per germline, CDR1 MNHNS and CDR2 SASEGT. CDR3: CASSGSGGLPGGEQFF. CDR3 in DNA: TGTGCCAGCAGTGGTAGCGGGGGCCTCCCGGGAGGGGAGCAGTTCTTC.

The V and J genes are TRBV7-8 and TRBJ2-7; D is possibly TRBD1 (6 bases). Germline CDR1 and CDR2: SGHVS and FQNEAQ. This CDR3 is 15 amino acids long. Trimming took off 2 bases at V and 4 bases at J, with 15 bases between the two ends. CDR3 in DNA: TGTGCCAGCAGCTTAACCGGTGCACAGGGTTACGAGCAGTACTTC. This translates into CASSLTGAQGYEQYF. Variable domain in full (rest from reference TRBV7-8 and TRBJ2-7): GAGVSQSPRYKVAKRGQDVALRCDPISGHVSLFWYQQALGQGPEFLTYFQNEAQLDKSGLPSDRFFAERPEGSVSTLKIQRTQQEDSAVYLCASSLTGAQGYEQYFGPGTRLTVT.

This clonotype was counted a few times. This sequence joins TRBV12-3 or TRBV12-4 and TRBJ1-1; no reliable D call. The CDR3 contains 15 residues. V gave up 5 bases and J gave up 0 bases, with 13 bases separating them. CDR3 loop: CASSPDLFMNTEAFF. The CDR3 DNA sequence: TGTGCCAGCAGTCCGGACCTGTTCATGAACACTGAAGCTTTCTTT.

The chain links TRBV5-6 to TRBJ2-1; no firm D call. Trimming took off 0 bases at V and 3 bases at J, with 25 bases between the two ends. Germline loops: CDR1 SGHDT, CDR2 YYEEEE. The CDR3 runs 20 residues. In DNA, the CDR3 is TGTGCCAGCAGCTTGGCCGACCGATACTTCCGTGAACAGTTCTACAATGAGCAGTTCTTC. Translation: CASSLADRYFREQFYNEQFF.

This clonotype was found a few times. The chain has TRBV7-9 and TRBJ1-4; D perhaps matches TRBD1 (5 bases). CDR3 length equals 14 residues. Germline CDR1 reads SEHNR; CDR2 reads FQNEAQ (reference sequence). Trimming stripped 2 bases from V and 5 bases from J, with 9 bases between. As DNA, the CDR3 is TGTGCCAGCAGCTTATTCGGGACGAATGAAAAACTGTTTTTT. Protein sequence: CASSLFGTNEKLFF. Full variable domain (rest looked up from reference TRBV7-9 and TRBJ1-4): DTGVSQNPRHKITKRGQNVTFRCDPISEHNRLYWYRQTLGQGPEFLTYFQNEAQLEKSRLLSDRFSAERPKGSFSTLEIQRTEQGDSAMYLCASSLFGTNEKLFFGSGTQLSVL.

This rearrangement joins TRBV7-2 to TRBJ2-7, with 13 nucleotides matching TRBD2. CDR3 size: 18 residues. Germline trimming cut 6 bases from V and 5 bases from J; bases unmatched to any gene: 16. Germline CDR1 and CDR2: SGHTA and FQGNSA. The CDR3 protein is CASRPAGLAGMGKDEQYF. The CDR3 DNA reads TGTGCCAGCAGGCCTGCGGGACTAGCGGGAATGGGGAAGGACGAGCAGTACTTC.

The chain couples TRBV7-2 to TRBJ2-1; 13 bases map to TRBD2. CDR1 is SGHTA, CDR2 FQGNSA, per germline. Unmatched junction bases numbered 6, after V lost 2 bases and J lost 8 bases. CDR3 length equals 16 residues. The CDR3 spells CASSLRRTSGSYEQFF. The CDR3 DNA reads TGTGCCAGCAGCTTACGTAGGACTAGCGGGAGCTATGAGCAGTTCTTC.

The chain carries TRBV27 and TRBJ1-2; D gene unclear. The CDR3 runs to 13 residues. Deletions cut 2 bases from V and 2 bases from J, with 6 bases between. Germline CDR1 reads MNHEY; CDR2 reads SMNVEV (reference sequence). The CDR3 protein is CASSLRRNYGYTF. The CDR3 DNA reads as TGTGCCAGCAGTTTACGGAGGAACTATGGCTACACCTTC.

This chain links TRBV4-1 with TRBJ1-1, with 10 bases fitting TRBD1. The CDR3 is made up of 16 amino acids. The V and J ends lost 4 bases and 0 bases, in that order; junction bases with no gene match: 5. Germline V CDR1 and CDR2: MGHRA, YSYEKL. The chain's CDR3 is CASSPGQGFLNTEAFF. In DNA form, the CDR3 reads TGCGCCAGCAGCCCGGGACAGGGGTTCTTGAACACTGAAGCTTTCTTT.

V and J are TRBV27 and TRBJ1-4; TRBD1 is a possible D gene (5 bases). V was pared by 4 bases and J by 4 bases, with 16 bases between. Germline V gene lookup returns CDR1 MNHEY and CDR2 SMNVEV (reference sequence). The CDR3 extends over 16 amino acids. The CDR3 spells CASSSRGGRINEKLFF. In DNA form, the CDR3 reads TGTGCCAGCAGTTCCCGCGGGGGAAGGATTAATGAAAAACTGTTTTTT.

This clonotype was counted a few times. The rearrangement joins TRBV27 to TRBJ2-2; 11 bases align to TRBD2. Losses at the gene ends were 4 bases for V and 1 base for J; bases not matched to a gene: 2. CDR1 MNHEY and CDR2 SMNVEV come from the germline V gene (reference sequence). There are 16 residues in the CDR3. CDR3 protein: CASSSGLAVNTGELFF. In DNA form, the CDR3 reads TGTGCCAGCAGTTCGGGACTAGCGGTGAACACCGGGGAGCTGTTTTTT.

The rearrangement links TRBV15 to TRBJ1-1; D is uncertain. This CDR3 contains 13 residues. Germline assignment: CDR1 LNHNV and CDR2 YYDKDF (reference sequence). The V gene lost 0 bases and the J gene lost 8 bases, with 10 bases spanning the gap. The CDR3 nucleotides are TGTGCCACCAGCAGAGACCGGGCCCGGGAAGCTTTCTTT. Its protein product is CATSRDRAREAFF.

The chain has TRBV7-9 and TRBJ1-1, with D unresolved. Per the germline V gene, CDR1 is SEHNR and CDR2 is FQNEAQ (reference sequence). The length of the CDR3 is 12 residues. V dropped 0 bases and J dropped 7 bases, with 6 bases sitting between them. The CDR3 protein is CASSLAGSEAFF. Here the CDR3 DNA reads TGTGCCAGCAGCTTAGCCGGGAGTGAAGCTTTCTTT.

This clonotype has at least ten counts. The rearrangement joins TRBV7-2 to TRBJ2-7; either TRBD1 or TRBD2 may supply D (5 bases each). In germline, CDR1 is SGHTA, CDR2 FQGNSA. The V end lost 2 bases, the J end lost 2 bases, and 16 bases lay between the germline ends. CDR3 length: 16 residues. The CDR3 protein is CASSLSAGASAYEQYF. The CDR3 DNA reads TGTGCCAGCAGCTTATCCGCCGGGGCCTCGGCCTACGAGCAGTACTTC.

This clonotype was detected only a few times. The chain recombines TRBV19 with TRBJ1-5, with a weak D call TRBD1 (6 bases). Trimming stripped 3 bases from V and 7 bases from J, with 16 bases between. The CDR3 is made up of 15 amino acids. CDR1 is LNHDA, CDR2 SQIVND, per germline (reference sequence). As DNA, the CDR3 is TGTGCCAGTAGTATGAATCGGGGGGCCAACCAGCCCCAGCATTTT. As protein: CASSMNRGANQPQHF.

This clonotype has only a few counts. The rearrangement links TRBV11-2 to TRBJ2-7, with a tentative D call TRBD2 (5 bases). The CDR3 extends over 16 amino acids. The V end lost 5 bases, the J end lost 7 bases, and 24 bases lay between the germline ends. CDR1 and CDR2 (germline): SGHAT, FQNNGV. CDR3 sequence: CASSPTRAGRWEEQYF. The CDR3 DNA sequence: TGTGCCAGCAGCCCGACTCGGGCAGGCCGGTGGGAGGAGCAGTACTTC.